This passage covers 10 T cell receptor beta chains from one sample sequenced in a study of blood T cell repertoires in COVID-19. Only in-frame clones appear in the TCRdb table, and some are missing; sequencing was by immunoSEQ multiplex PCR. The table shows 250,000 to 300,000 clones, with about 88% occurring only once. Sample: peripheral blood. The source is a woman between 70 and 85 years old with COVID-19, enrolled during active disease.

This chain joins TRBV19 and TRBJ2-1; D perhaps matches TRBD1 (6 bases). Trimming took off 1 base at V and 7 bases at J, with 14 bases between the two ends. CDR3 length: 15 amino acids. Germline lookup yields CDR1 LNHDA and CDR2 SQIVND (reference sequence). The CDR3 region has the DNA TGTGCCAGTAGTATAGGGTACAGGGCAGGGAATGAGCAGTTCTTC. This gives the protein CASSIGYRAGNEQFF.

This clone has just one count. The rearrangement joins TRBV5-6 to TRBJ2-5, with D possibly matching TRBD2 (6 bases). Trimming removed 7 bases from V and 5 bases from J, with 9 bases in between. The germline V gene encodes CDR1 SGHDT and CDR2 YYEEEE. The CDR3 loop spans 11 amino acids. The CDR3 sequence: CASGTLETQYF. DNA of the CDR3: TGTGCCAGCGGGACTCTGGAGACCCAGTACTTC. The variable domain in full, with the rest retrieved from reference TRBV5-6 and TRBJ2-5, is DAGVTQSPTHLIKTRGQQVTLRCSPKSGHDTVSWYQQALGQGPQFIFQYYEEEERQRGNFPDRFSGHQFPNYSSELNVNALLLGDSALYLCASGTLETQYFGPGTRLLVL.

This rearrangement joins TRBV7-2 to TRBJ2-7; perhaps TRBD1 as D (6 bases). Germline V gives CDR1 SGHTA, CDR2 FQGNSA. There are 15 residues in the CDR3. V lost 1 base, J lost 5 bases, and 15 bases lay in between. The CDR3 bases are TGTGCCAGCAGCTTAGGAGGGGGATTGGCCGACGAGCAGTACTTC. It codes for CASSLGGGLADEQYF.

V and J are TRBV5-1 and TRBJ2-1; 9 nucleotides align to TRBD1. The CDR3 runs 14 residues. The V segment lost 4 bases and the J segment 8 bases; nucleotides outside the gene matches: 7. The germline gives CDR1 SGHRS, CDR2 YFSETQ. As DNA, the CDR3 is TGCGCCAGCAGCCAGACCGGGACAGGGCATGAGCAGTTCTTC. Protein product: CASSQTGTGHEQFF.

This chain joins TRBV6-4 and TRBJ2-7; 7 positions agree with TRBD1. Germline V lookup: CDR1 MRHNA, CDR2 SNTAGT. The CDR3 loop spans 14 amino acids. V lost 5 bases, J lost 6 bases, and 10 bases stayed unmatched. In DNA, the CDR3 is TGTGCCAGCAGTTCCATTAGACAGGGTTCCGAGCAGTACTTC. Its translation is CASSSIRQGSEQYF.

V usage is TRBV29-1 and J usage is TRBJ2-1, with D perhaps TRBD2 (6 bases). V lost 6 bases to trimming and J lost 6 bases, with 15 bases between them. From germline, CDR1 is SQVTM and CDR2 ANQGSEA. The CDR3 has 13 amino acids. CDR3 protein: CSVGGTRSNEQFF. CDR3 DNA: TGCAGCGTCGGGGGTACCCGATCCAATGAGCAGTTCTTC.

The chain uses TRBV7-6 and TRBJ2-1; D perhaps matches TRBD2 (6 bases). The ends were cut back, 5 bases at V and 2 bases at J, with 22 bases in the middle. This CDR3 is built from 18 residues. Germline V gene lookup returns CDR1 SGHVS and CDR2 FNYEAQ. CDR3 nucleotides: TGTGCCAGCAGCCCATGGGGTGTCGGGGGTTACCCCTACAATGAGCAGTTCTTC. It translates to CASSPWGVGGYPYNEQFF.

The chain uses TRBV19 and TRBJ2-5; maybe TRBD1 (6 bases). V lost 3 bases and J lost 4, with 15 bases in between. The germline V gene has CDR1 LNHDA and CDR2 SQIVND (reference sequence). This CDR3 has 15 amino acids. The CDR3 DNA sequence: TGTGCCAGTAGTATCGTTGGGGGCGCGGCAGAGACCCAGTACTTC. It encodes CASSIVGGAAETQYF.

The rearrangement links TRBV11-2 to TRBJ2-4; D perhaps matches TRBD2 (6 bases). The CDR3 consists of 13 residues. CDR1 and CDR2 from the germline V gene are SGHAT and FQNNGV. The V gene lost 8 bases and the J gene lost 5 bases, with 13 bases spanning the gap. The DNA of the CDR3 is TGTGCCAGCGGAGGGTTAAGGCAAAACATTCAGTACTTC. Translated: CASGGLRQNIQYF.

This clone was found a few times. CDR3 bases: TGTGCCAGCAGCATTCGGGGTTCCTACGAGCAGTACTTC. This gives the protein CASSIRGSYEQYF. The chain joins TRBV12-3 or TRBV12-4 to TRBJ2-7; D might be TRBD2 (5 bases). CDR3 length: 13 amino acids. The ends were cut back, 6 bases at V and 1 base at J, with 10 bases in the middle.